What follows is one TCR beta chain and its context. Antigen unknown. The source of the sample is a study of tumor and adjacent non-tumor tissue in lung cancer. Overall study context: Patients comprised 12 adenocarcinoma, 2 squamous cell carcinoma and 1 small cell lung cancer. On average, productive TCRbeta reads reached 4 million to 5 million per sample. Findings and limits, study-wide: Tumor repertoires had a smaller top 100 clone share than normal lung. Compared with tumor, normal lung showed significantly lower TCR diversity.

TCRbeta libraries were built with three rounds of nested PCR, modified from ARM-PCR. One entry per CDR3 protein, called by TCRdb with MiXCR from the multiplex PCR reads. Here the sample spans about 98,000 distinct CDR3 sequences, approximately 80% being singletons. The CDR3 covers 13 residues. V was cut by 7 bases and J by 3 bases, with 11 bases left in between. CDR1 is SGHRS, CDR2 YFSETQ, per germline. The template was RNA from unsorted bulk tissue. This non-tumor lung sample came from over 3 cm beyond the tumor edge. The sequence derives from a man in his 60s with small cell lung cancer. The chain employs TRBV5-1 and TRBJ2-1; the D is unclear. Sample: distant non-tumor lung tissue. The CDR3 sequence is CASAMENYNEQFF. CDR3 sequence (DNA): TGCGCCAGCGCCATGGAAAACTACAATGAGCAGTTCTTC.